These 26 T cell receptor beta chains were all obtained from the same sample, sequenced in a study of a mutant IDH1 vaccine in newly diagnosed glioma. Assay: immunoSEQ multiplex PCR; the TCRdb copy retains only in-frame clones and omits some. Found here are over 55,000 clones, roughly 79% of them singletons; the top ten hold 5% to 7%. Noted time point: week 35, safety follow-up. Each dose delivered 300 ug of mutant IDH1 20-mer peptide subcutaneously with imiquimod. Their cognate antigens are unknown. Specimen: PBMCs, collected from a glioma patient whose treatment included an IDH1 peptide vaccine. The receptors come from a man aged 35 to 55 with glioma.

V gene TRBV5-6 combines with J gene TRBJ2-5, with D unresolved. CDR1 and CDR2 from the germline V gene are SGHDT and YYEEEE. The length of the CDR3 is 13 residues. The V end was cut by 0 bases, the J end by 2 bases, with 5 bases between. CDR3 DNA sequence: TGTGCCAGCAGCTTGGTTAGGCAAGAGACCCAGTACTTC. This codes for CASSLVRQETQYF. Full variable domain (remainder filled in from reference TRBV5-6 and TRBJ2-5): DAGVTQSPTHLIKTRGQQVTLRCSPKSGHDTVSWYQQALGQGPQFIFQYYEEEERQRGNFPDRFSGHQFPNYSSELNVNALLLGDSALYLCASSLVRQETQYFGPGTRLLVL.

The chain couples TRBV6-1 to TRBJ2-3, with a possible D match to TRBD1 (6 bases). V shed 4 bases and J shed 5 bases, with 13 bases lying between them. In germline, CDR1 is MNHNS, CDR2 SASEGT. CDR3 length: 14 amino acids. CDR3 amino acids: CASSGRGPGDTQYF. The CDR3 DNA reads TGTGCCAGCAGTGGCAGGGGTCCGGGAGATACGCAGTATTTT.

This chain uses TRBV5-1 with TRBJ2-3; weak D call: TRBD2 (5 bases). Trimming took off 3 bases at V and 7 bases at J, with 12 bases between the two ends. Germline V lookup: CDR1 SGHRS, CDR2 YFSETQ. The CDR3 extends over 13 amino acids. The CDR3 region has the DNA TGCGCCAGCAGCTCCGTGACTACCCATACGCAGTATTTT. Amino acids: CASSSVTTHTQYF.

The table lists this clone with a few counts. The chain combines TRBV7-9 with TRBJ1-1; 8 positions agree with TRBD1. Losses at the gene ends were 5 bases for V and 10 bases for J; bases not matched to a gene: 12. The CDR3 consists of 14 residues. CDR1 is SEHNR, CDR2 FQNEAQ, per germline (reference sequence). CDR3 protein: CASSDIRQGRIAFF. Here the CDR3 DNA reads TGTGCCAGCAGCGACATTCGACAGGGGAGGATAGCTTTCTTT.

V and J are TRBV6-5 and TRBJ2-7, with D maybe TRBD2 (7 bases). The CDR3 covers 15 residues. Germline V gives CDR1 MNHEY, CDR2 SVGAGI. Deletions cut 7 bases from V and 5 bases from J, with 21 bases between. The CDR3 sequence: CASKVSLGGPHEQYF. DNA for the CDR3: TGTGCCAGCAAAGTTAGCCTCGGGGGGCCCCACGAGCAGTACTTC.

The table lists this clone with a count of one. Its ends do not fully match the called genes, so a read error is possible. The genes are TRBV7-7 and TRBJ2-7, with D possibly matching TRBD2 (5 bases). Germline V gene sequence: CDR1 SSHAT, CDR2 FNYEAQ (reference sequence). The CDR3 spans 13 residues. CDR3 loop: CASSLARGYEQYF. DNA for the CDR3: TGTGCTAGCAGCTTAGCTCGGGGATACGAGCAGTACTTC.

The chain combines TRBV6-4 with TRBJ2-2, with D perhaps assigned TRBD1 or TRBD2 (5 bases each). This CDR3 spans 15 amino acids. CDR1 and CDR2 from the germline V gene are MRHNA and SNTAGT. The ends were cut back, 6 bases at V and 3 bases at J, with 14 bases in the middle. CDR3 in amino acids: CASSPRVGDTGELFF. The CDR3 nucleotides are TGTGCCAGCAGCCCCAGGGTGGGGGACACCGGGGAGCTGTTTTTT.

The genes are TRBV9 and TRBJ2-1; possibly TRBD2 for D (6 bases). Trimming shortened V by 0 bases and J by 10 bases, and 20 bases separated the two germline ends. Per germline, CDR1 SGDLS and CDR2 YYNGEE. The CDR3 loop spans 16 amino acids. The CDR3 DNA reads as TGTGCCAGCAGCGTAGGAGGAGGGGTGATGATGGGAGAGCAGTTCTTC. Its translation is CASSVGGGVMMGEQFF.

The DNA of the CDR3 is TGCGCCAGCAGCCTGGGAACAGGGGGCGCGGTTAGCAATCAGCCCCAGCATTTT. Translated, it gives CASSLGTGGAVSNQPQHF. V usage is TRBV5-1 and J usage is TRBJ1-5; 9 nucleotides align to TRBD1. The CDR3 sequence is 18 residues long. V was pared by 4 bases and J by 0 bases, with 11 bases of the junction left unmatched. CDR1 and CDR2 from the germline V gene are SGHRS and YFSETQ.

The chain recombines TRBV4-2 with TRBJ1-2; D ambiguous. The CDR3 has 14 residues. V was cut by 0 bases and J by 6 bases, with 11 bases left in between. Germline lookup yields CDR1 LGHNA and CDR2 YNFKEQ. CDR3 sequence (DNA): TGTGCCAGCAGCCAAGACGGGTCGACCGATGGCTACACCTTC. It encodes CASSQDGSTDGYTF.

V gene TRBV18 combines with J gene TRBJ1-2; no clear D gene. Germline CDR1 reads KGHSH; CDR2 reads LQKENI. Trimming left V 4 bases short and J 5 bases short, with 20 bases between. The CDR3 runs to 16 residues. The CDR3 region is CASSQWPRGEGYGYTF. In DNA form, the CDR3 reads TGTGCCAGCTCACAGTGGCCGCGGGGAGAAGGGTATGGCTACACCTTC.

V is TRBV4-2 and J is TRBJ2-4; a weak D match, TRBD2 (6 bases). The germline V gene has CDR1 LGHNA and CDR2 YNFKEQ. Between the trimmed V and J ends, which lost 1 base and 7 bases, there was a span of 17 bases. The CDR3 runs 16 residues. The CDR3 DNA reads TGTGCCAGCAGCCAAGGTTCCCCGGGGGAAGGTAACATTCAGTACTTC. Protein sequence: CASSQGSPGEGNIQYF.

V gene TRBV7-2 combines with J gene TRBJ2-7; TRBD1 matches 9 bases. Germline trimming cut 2 bases from V and 4 bases from J; bases unmatched to any gene: 6. Germline assignment: CDR1 SGHTA and CDR2 FQGNSA. This CDR3 is 15 amino acids long. The CDR3 DNA reads TGTGCCAGCAGCTTAAAGGGACAGGGAAAATACGAGCAGTACTTC. This encodes CASSLKGQGKYEQYF.

V gene TRBV10-2 combines with J gene TRBJ1-6; TRBD1 matches 8 bases. The CDR3 runs 16 residues. Germline trimming cut 7 bases from V and 8 bases from J; bases unmatched to any gene: 13. Germline assignment: CDR1 WSHSY and CDR2 SAAADI. In DNA, the CDR3 is TGCGCCAGCAACCCCAGGACAGGGAAGATTGATTCACCCCTCCACTTT. Protein sequence: CASNPRTGKIDSPLHF.

The chain is built from TRBV6-5 and TRBJ1-3; unclear D gene. V was cut by 5 bases and J by 0 bases, with 11 bases left in between. Germline assignment: CDR1 MNHEY and CDR2 SVGAGI. The CDR3 covers 15 residues. CDR3 sequence: CASSKKANSGNTIYF. CDR3 DNA sequence: TGTGCCAGCAGTAAGAAGGCAAACTCTGGAAACACCATATATTTT.

The gene calls are TRBV12-2 and TRBJ2-7; the D segment call TRBD1 is taken from the table without a DNA check. TRBV12-2 is described as a pseudogene. The CDR3 is made up of 13 amino acids. The CDR3 reads CASRLGQGYEQYF. DNA for the CDR3: TGTGCAAGTCGCTTAGGGCAGGGGTACGAGCAGTACTTC.

V usage is TRBV27 and J usage is TRBJ1-6; the D gene is possibly TRBD1 (5 bases). Trimming shortened V by 6 bases and J by 14 bases, and 20 bases separated the two germline ends. CDR3 size: 14 residues. Germline CDR1 MNHEY, CDR2 SMNVEV (reference sequence). This CDR3 is CASSPSRGPFTLHF. The CDR3 DNA reads as TGTGCCAGCAGCCCCTCCCGGGGCCCCTTCACCCTCCACTTT.

The V and J genes are TRBV5-6 and TRBJ2-7; TRBD2 matches at 10 bases. The ends lost 4 bases at V and 4 bases at J; junction bases unmatched: 11. CDR3 size: 16 residues. Germline V CDR1 and CDR2: SGHDT, YYEEEE. The CDR3 DNA sequence: TGTGCCAGCAGCGTCAGGGCTAGCGGGAGTCGGTACGAGCAGTACTTC. Translated, it gives CASSVRASGSRYEQYF.

The J gene is TRBJ1-6, the V gene TRBV10-3, with a tentative D call TRBD1 (5 bases). V lost 7 bases and J lost 12, with 19 bases in between. The V gene's germline CDR1 is ENHRY and CDR2 SYGVKD. The CDR3 runs 14 residues. The CDR3 region has the DNA TGTGCCATCATAACCAGGGCCCCGATAGGACCCCTCCACTTT. Its translation is CAIITRAPIGPLHF.

There are a few counts of this clone. The rearrangement uses TRBV9 and TRBJ1-1; 7 bases agree with TRBD1. The CDR3 sequence is 15 residues long. The ends lost 2 bases at V and 0 bases at J; junction bases unmatched: 4. Germline assignment: CDR1 SGDLS and CDR2 YYNGEE. As DNA, the CDR3 is TGTGCCAGCAGCGTCCAGGGACAGCTGAACACTGAAGCTTTCTTT. Translating gives CASSVQGQLNTEAFF.

This chain connects TRBV7-6 to TRBJ2-7, with 11 bases aligning to TRBD1. Looked up from germline, CDR1 is SGHVS and CDR2 is FNYEAQ. With 5 bases clipped from V and 6 bases from J, the junction kept 6 bases outside the gene matches. The CDR3 covers 14 residues. CDR3 region: CASSTAGQGGEQYF. The DNA for the CDR3 is TGTGCCAGCAGCACGGCGGGACAGGGGGGCGAGCAGTACTTC.

The chain carries TRBV18 and TRBJ2-7; D is uncertain. Per the germline V gene, CDR1 is KGHSH and CDR2 is LQKENI. The CDR3 extends over 13 amino acids. With 6 bases removed from V and 1 base from J, the gap between germline ends came to 10 bases. The CDR3 DNA reads TGTGCCAGCTCTCCCAAACAGTCCTACGAGCAGTACTTC. Protein: CASSPKQSYEQYF.

V usage is TRBV5-6 and J usage is TRBJ2-5; 8 bases are a match to TRBD2. The DNA end favors TRBJ2-7, so the J call may be wrong. The CDR3 is made up of 14 amino acids. Germline V CDR1 and CDR2: SGHDT, YYEEEE. CDR3 nucleotide sequence: TGTGCCAGCAGCTTTAGCGGGATAGCCTACGAGCAGTACTTC. Its protein product is CASSFSGIAYEQYF.

V is TRBV5-1 and J is TRBJ2-1; TRBD2 matches at 9 bases. This CDR3 is built from 17 residues. V was clipped by 2 bases and J by 6 bases; unmatched bases: 12. From germline, CDR1 is SGHRS and CDR2 YFSETQ. CDR3 residues: CASSFRASGTQANEQFF. The DNA for the CDR3 is TGCGCCAGCAGCTTTCGGGCTAGCGGGACCCAGGCCAATGAGCAGTTCTTC.

The chain is built from TRBV21-1 and TRBJ2-7. TRBV21-1 is annotated as a pseudogene. The length of the CDR3 is 16 residues. The CDR3 is CASSKVQDWGLGEQYF. The CDR3 nucleotides are TGTGCCAGCAGCAAAGTGCAGGATTGGGGATTGGGCGAGCAGTACTTC.

V and J are TRBV2 and TRBJ2-7; 13 nucleotides match TRBD2. V lost 6 bases, J lost 2 bases, and 13 bases stayed unmatched. CDR3 length: 18 amino acids. Germline V gene sequence: CDR1 SNHLY, CDR2 FYNNEI. For the CDR3, the DNA is TGTGCCAGCAGCACAGCCGGCGAGGGACTAGCGGGAACCTACGAGCAGTACTTC. Its protein product is CASSTAGEGLAGTYEQYF. The variable domain in full, with the rest retrieved from reference TRBV2 and TRBJ2-7, is EPEVTQTPSHQVTQMGQEVILRCVPISNHLYFYWYRQILGQKVEFLVSFYNNEISEKSEIFDDQFSVERPDGSNFTLKIRSTKLEDSAMYFCASSTAGEGLAGTYEQYFGPGTRLTVT.